Below are 15 T cell receptor beta chains sequenced from a single sample in a study of T-cell memory formation after mild COVID-19. Each CDR3 protein is one row after TCRdb ran MiXCR on the 5' RACE reads. In the table there are fewer than 700,000 distinct CDR3 sequences, about 20% of which are singletons. The sequenced material came from PBMCs or a T cell subset sorted from them (not recorded which). These receptors all come from an adult woman who had mild COVID-19 (a few samples of this study predate the infection). Cell type and time point are not known.

Written as DNA, the CDR3 is TGTGCCAGCAGCCAAGCGCCCAGACAGCCCCAGCATTTT. Protein: CASSQAPRQPQHF. The chain uses TRBV4-2 and TRBJ1-5, with D unclear. The CDR3 spans 13 residues. CDR1 LGHNA and CDR2 YNFKEQ come from the germline V gene. Trimming took off 1 base at V and 7 bases at J, with 8 bases between the two ends.

This clonotype was counted between two and nine times. The rearrangement joins TRBV12-3 or TRBV12-4 to TRBJ2-2; 9 bases are shared with TRBD2. The V and J ends lost 6 bases and 3 bases, in that order; junction bases with no gene match: 5. The CDR3 has 15 amino acids. In nucleotides, the CDR3 is TGTGCCAGCAGGAGAGCGGGAGGTGACACCGGGGAGCTGTTTTTT. This translates into CASRRAGGDTGELFF.

CDR3 region: CASSLGTGRNDRYGYTF. CDR3 DNA sequence: TGTGCCAGCAGCTTGGGGACAGGGAGAAATGACCGCTATGGCTACACCTTC. The chain combines TRBV5-6 with TRBJ1-2; 8 bases are shared with TRBD1. The CDR3 is made up of 17 amino acids. CDR1 and CDR2 (germline): SGHDT, YYEEEE. The V gene end was trimmed by 0 bases and the J gene end by 4 bases; junction bases not matched to a gene: 11.

This clonotype was observed at least ten times. The chain uses TRBV23-1 and TRBJ2-7, with D possibly being TRBD1 or TRBD2 (5 bases each). TRBV23-1 is assigned to the ORF class and has an uncertain function. The length of the CDR3 is 14 residues. Between the trimmed V and J ends, which lost 0 bases and 2 bases, there was a span of 8 bases. CDR3 protein: CASSQSRGPYEQYF. CDR3 in DNA: TGCGCCAGCAGTCAATCCCGGGGCCCCTACGAGCAGTACTTC.

This clonotype was recorded a few times. The chain carries TRBV5-1 and TRBJ1-5; TRBD1 aligns across 10 bases. The V gene's germline CDR1 is SGHRS and CDR2 YFSETQ. Unmatched junction bases numbered 8, after V lost 4 bases and J lost 7 bases. The CDR3 runs to 15 residues. The CDR3 DNA is TGCGCCAGCAGCCCGGGGACAGGGGCCGGGCAGCCCCAGCATTTT. It is translated as CASSPGTGAGQPQHF.

The chain has TRBV5-1 and TRBJ2-1; 10 bases map to TRBD1. Germline V gene lookup returns CDR1 SGHRS and CDR2 YFSETQ. V lost 6 bases and J lost 9; bases outside the gene matches: 6. This CDR3 has 13 amino acids. CDR3 DNA: TGCGCCAGCACGGGACAGGGGATAGGTGAGCAGTTCTTC. Translated, it gives CASTGQGIGEQFF.

J is TRBJ1-1 and V is TRBV12-3 or TRBV12-4; D is possibly TRBD1 (6 bases). The CDR3 totals 11 residues. The germline V and J ends were trimmed by 10 bases and 5 bases, with 11 bases remaining between them. This CDR3 reads CATKTGTEAFF. The CDR3, as DNA: TGTGCCACCAAGACAGGAACTGAAGCTTTCTTT.

This clonotype was found a few times. The chain employs TRBV7-6 and TRBJ2-1, with D perhaps TRBD2 (7 bases). Germline V gives CDR1 SGHVS, CDR2 FNYEAQ. This CDR3 comprises 16 residues. V was pared by 4 bases and J by 4 bases, with 17 bases between. The CDR3 nucleotides are TGTGCCAGCAGCTCTTTAGGGGGAGGGCAATACAATGAGCAGTTCTTC. Encoded protein: CASSSLGGGQYNEQFF. Supplemented by reference TRBV7-6 and TRBJ2-1, the full variable domain reads GAGVSQSPRYKVTKRGQDVALRCDPISGHVSLYWYRQALGQGPEFLTYFNYEAQQDKSGLPNDRFSAERPEGSISTLTIQRTEQRDSAMYRCASSSLGGGQYNEQFFGPGTRLTVL.

This clonotype was recorded a few times. The chain links TRBV29-1 to TRBJ2-3; TRBD2 aligns across 8 bases. The CDR3 runs 13 residues. J gave up 2 bases and V 7 bases, and 5 bases lay outside the gene matches. The germline V gene has CDR1 SQVTM and CDR2 ANQGSEA. The CDR3, as DNA: TGCAGCGCCGCGGGGGGCCCCACAGATACGCAGTATTTT. It yields the protein CSAAGGPTDTQYF.

This chain connects TRBV5-1 to TRBJ2-7, with 7 positions matching TRBD1. The ends lost 3 bases at V and 3 bases at J; junction bases unmatched: 9. This CDR3 is built from 15 residues. CDR1 is SGHRS and CDR2 is YFSETQ in the germline V gene. The CDR3 sequence is CASSSSTGNGYEQYF. As DNA, the CDR3 is TGCGCCAGCAGCTCCTCGACAGGGAACGGCTACGAGCAGTACTTC. The entire variable domain, with the rest obtained from reference TRBV5-1 and TRBJ2-7, is as follows: KAGVTQTPRYLIKTRGQQVTLSCSPISGHRSVSWYQQTPGQGLQFLFEYFSETQRNKGNFPGRFSGRQFSNSRSEMNVSTLELGDSALYLCASSSSTGNGYEQYFGPGTRLTVT.

This clonotype was observed a handful of times. The gene calls are TRBV7-9 and TRBJ2-2, with D possibly matching TRBD1 (5 bases). The V gene's germline CDR1 is SEHNR and CDR2 FQNEAQ (reference sequence). Trimming left V 8 bases short and J 0 bases short, with 7 bases between. The length of the CDR3 is 13 residues. The chain's CDR3 is CASVGPNTGELFF. CDR3 bases: TGTGCCAGCGTGGGGCCGAACACCGGGGAGCTGTTTTTT.

V is TRBV12-3 or TRBV12-4 and J is TRBJ1-1; D is undetermined. This CDR3 has 13 residues. V was cut by 3 bases and J by 5 bases, with 10 bases left in between. The CDR3, as DNA: TGTGCCAGCAGTTTGACGGCAGGTACTGAAGCTTTCTTT. Translated, it gives CASSLTAGTEAFF.

This clonotype has a handful of counts. The gene calls are TRBV10-3 and TRBJ2-7, with 11 bases matching TRBD1. The CDR3 has 19 amino acids. Trimming removed 6 bases from V and 0 bases from J; junction bases left unmatched: 16. Germline assignment: CDR1 ENHRY and CDR2 SYGVKD. The CDR3 protein is CAIRAGLLRDRGISYEQYF. CDR3 nucleotides: TGTGCCATCAGGGCCGGTCTTCTCCGGGACAGGGGGATCTCCTACGAGCAGTACTTC.

This clonotype has ten or more counts. The V gene is TRBV11-2, the J gene TRBJ2-3, with D maybe TRBD1 (6 bases). The CDR3 spans 15 residues. CDR1 and CDR2 from the germline V gene are SGHAT and FQNNGV. The V and J ends lost 2 bases and 4 bases respectively, with 13 bases between them. This CDR3 is CASSLIQGGPDTQYF. As DNA, the CDR3 is TGTGCCAGCAGCTTAATACAGGGTGGTCCAGATACGCAGTATTTT.

The J gene is TRBJ1-1, the V gene TRBV5-1; weak D call: TRBD1 (5 bases). This CDR3 is built from 15 residues. Germline V gene data show CDR1 as SGHRS and CDR2 as YFSETQ. The germline V and J ends were trimmed by 5 bases and 5 bases, with 19 bases remaining between them. In DNA form, the CDR3 reads TGCGCCAGCAGTTACACCGGGACGAAGAGAACTGAAGCTTTCTTT. It codes for CASSYTGTKRTEAFF.